Listed below are T cell receptor beta chains from one sample, sequenced in a study of human T cells and chemical hapten exposure. From the RACE reads, TCRdb called clonotypes with MiXCR, one entry per CDR3 protein. In the table there are a few hundred thousand distinct CDR3 sequences, approximately 5% of which are singletons. This sample comprised whole blood, obtained in connection with sensitization to the hapten diphenylcyclopropenone (DPC). These TCRs come from a young woman with alopecia areata. Some clones in this sample may be carry-over from other donors' samples. Each CDR3 is given without its conserved first and last residue.

J,V,CDR3
TRBJ1-1,TRBV7-9,ASSFGGTGAEAF
TRBJ1-4,TRBV29-1,SVEADMSGSEKLF
TRBJ1-2,TRBV20-1,SARGTGGKGGYT
TRBJ2-7,TRBV7-6,ASSGEQGSSYEQY
TRBJ2-7,TRBV7-2,ASSLGAAIYEQY
TRBJ1-2,TRBV4-2,ASSQVEVYGYT
TRBJ2-1,TRBV12-3/TRBV12-4,AVQRTGGLDEQF
TRBJ1-1,TRBV13,ASSFRPQGNTEAF
TRBJ1-4,TRBV7-2,ASSLGGGNSEKLF
TRBJ2-7,TRBV10-3,AISESFRALSYEQY